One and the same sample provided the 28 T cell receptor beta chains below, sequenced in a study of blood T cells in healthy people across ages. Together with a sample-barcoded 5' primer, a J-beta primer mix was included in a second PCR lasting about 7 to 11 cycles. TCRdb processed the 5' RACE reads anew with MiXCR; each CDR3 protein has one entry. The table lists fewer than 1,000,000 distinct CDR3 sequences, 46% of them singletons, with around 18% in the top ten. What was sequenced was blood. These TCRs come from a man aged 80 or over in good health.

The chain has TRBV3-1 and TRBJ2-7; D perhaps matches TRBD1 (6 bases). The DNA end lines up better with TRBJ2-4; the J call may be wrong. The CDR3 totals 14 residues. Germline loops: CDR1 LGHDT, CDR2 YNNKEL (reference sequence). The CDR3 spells CASSQADRMNIQYF. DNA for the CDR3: TGTGCCAGCAGCCAAGCGGACAGAATGAACATTCAGTACTTC.

The CDR3 reads CASSVGGMETQFF. The CDR3 bases are TGTGCCAGCAGTGTAGGGGGGATGGAGACCCAGTTCTTC. V gene TRBV25-1 combines with J gene TRBJ2-1, with D possibly being TRBD1 or TRBD2 (6 bases each). The V gene lost 4 bases and the J gene lost 13 bases, with 17 bases spanning the gap. The germline CDR1 and CDR2 sequences are MGHDK and SYGVNS. CDR3 size: 13 residues.

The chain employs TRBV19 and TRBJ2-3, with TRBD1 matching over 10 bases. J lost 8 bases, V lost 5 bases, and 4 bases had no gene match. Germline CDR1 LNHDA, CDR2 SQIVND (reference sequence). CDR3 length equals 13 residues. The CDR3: CASSSRTGGTQYF. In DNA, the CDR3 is TGTGCCAGTAGTTCACGGACAGGGGGTACGCAGTATTTT.

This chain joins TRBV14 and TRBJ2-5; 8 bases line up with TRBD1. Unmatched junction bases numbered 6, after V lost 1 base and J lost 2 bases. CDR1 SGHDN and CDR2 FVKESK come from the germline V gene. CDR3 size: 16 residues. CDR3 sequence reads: CASSQALNRGQETQYF. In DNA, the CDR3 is TGTGCCAGCAGCCAAGCCCTCAACAGGGGGCAAGAGACCCAGTACTTC.

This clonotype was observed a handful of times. The DNA of the CDR3 is TGCAGTGCTGCCCGACATGGCTTGAACACTGAAGCTTTCTTT. It specifies CSAARHGLNTEAFF. The J gene is TRBJ1-1, the V gene TRBV20-1, with D uncertain. This CDR3 has 14 amino acids. Germline CDR1 is DFQATT and CDR2 is SNEGSKA (reference sequence). V lost 5 bases to trimming and J lost 0 bases, with 13 bases between them.

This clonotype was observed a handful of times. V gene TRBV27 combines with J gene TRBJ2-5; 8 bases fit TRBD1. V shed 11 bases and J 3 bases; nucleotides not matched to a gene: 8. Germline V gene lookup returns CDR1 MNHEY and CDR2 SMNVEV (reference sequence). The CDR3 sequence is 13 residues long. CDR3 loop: CAAWDRLKETQYF. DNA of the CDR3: TGTGCCGCCTGGGACAGGCTAAAAGAGACCCAGTACTTC.

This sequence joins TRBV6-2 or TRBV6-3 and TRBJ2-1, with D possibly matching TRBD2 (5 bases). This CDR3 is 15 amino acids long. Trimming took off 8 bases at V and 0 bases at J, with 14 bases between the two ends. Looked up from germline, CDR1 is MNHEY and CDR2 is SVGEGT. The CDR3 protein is CASSPGGASYNEQFF. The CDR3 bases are TGTGCCAGCTCCCCTGGAGGAGCCTCCTACAATGAGCAGTTCTTC.

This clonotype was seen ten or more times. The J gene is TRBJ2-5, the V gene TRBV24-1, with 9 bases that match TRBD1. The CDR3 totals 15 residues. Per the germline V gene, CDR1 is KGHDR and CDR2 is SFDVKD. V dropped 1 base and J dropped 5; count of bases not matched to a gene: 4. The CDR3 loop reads CATSDFQGQGETQYF. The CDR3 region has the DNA TGTGCCACCAGTGATTTCCAAGGACAGGGGGAGACCCAGTACTTC.

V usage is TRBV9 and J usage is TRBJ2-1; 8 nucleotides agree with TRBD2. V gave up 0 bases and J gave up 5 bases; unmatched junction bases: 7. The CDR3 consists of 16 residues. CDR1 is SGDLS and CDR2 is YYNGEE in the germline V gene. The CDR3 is CASSVDALAGNNEQFF. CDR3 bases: TGTGCCAGCAGCGTAGATGCCCTAGCGGGCAACAATGAGCAGTTCTTC.

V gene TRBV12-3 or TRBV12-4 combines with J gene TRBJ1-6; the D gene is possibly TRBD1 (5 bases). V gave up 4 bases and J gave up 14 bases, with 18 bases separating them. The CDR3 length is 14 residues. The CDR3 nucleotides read TGTGCCAGCAGTTCCGGGACCGGCCGTTGGGCCCTCCACTTT. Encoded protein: CASSSGTGRWALHF.

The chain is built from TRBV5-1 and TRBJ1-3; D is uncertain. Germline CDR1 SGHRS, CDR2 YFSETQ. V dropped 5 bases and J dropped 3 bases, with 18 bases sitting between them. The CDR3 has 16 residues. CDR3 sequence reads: CASSWTGSTFGNTIYF. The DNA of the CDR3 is TGCGCCAGCAGTTGGACCGGGTCAACCTTTGGAAACACCATATATTTT.

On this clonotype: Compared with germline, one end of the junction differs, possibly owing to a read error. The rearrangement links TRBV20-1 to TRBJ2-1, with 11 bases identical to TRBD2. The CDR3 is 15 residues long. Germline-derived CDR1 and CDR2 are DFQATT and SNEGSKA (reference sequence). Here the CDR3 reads CSTSPPGLADNVQFF. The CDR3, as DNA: TGCAGCACCTCCCCTCCGGGACTAGCGGACAATGTGCAGTTCTTC.

The CDR3 spells CASSSTNVETQYF. The CDR3, as DNA: TGTGCCAGCAGCTCCACTAACGTGGAGACCCAGTACTTC. The chain joins TRBV7-6 to TRBJ2-5; D gene unclear. The germline V gene encodes CDR1 SGHVS and CDR2 FNYEAQ. The CDR3 loop spans 13 amino acids. The ends were cut back, 4 bases at V and 5 bases at J, with 11 bases in the middle.

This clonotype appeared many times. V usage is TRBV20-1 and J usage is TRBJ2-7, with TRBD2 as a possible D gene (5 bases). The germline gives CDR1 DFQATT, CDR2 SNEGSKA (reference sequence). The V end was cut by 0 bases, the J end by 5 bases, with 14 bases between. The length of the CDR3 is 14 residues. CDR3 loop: CSARDPGLIHEQYF. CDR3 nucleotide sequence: TGCAGTGCTAGAGATCCGGGATTGATACACGAGCAGTACTTC.

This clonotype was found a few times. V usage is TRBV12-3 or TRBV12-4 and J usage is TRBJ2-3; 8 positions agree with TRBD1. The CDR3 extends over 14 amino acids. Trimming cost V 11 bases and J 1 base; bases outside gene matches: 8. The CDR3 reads CASRAGGRTDTQYF. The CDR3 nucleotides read TGTGCCTCAAGGGCAGGGGGCCGCACAGATACGCAGTATTTT.

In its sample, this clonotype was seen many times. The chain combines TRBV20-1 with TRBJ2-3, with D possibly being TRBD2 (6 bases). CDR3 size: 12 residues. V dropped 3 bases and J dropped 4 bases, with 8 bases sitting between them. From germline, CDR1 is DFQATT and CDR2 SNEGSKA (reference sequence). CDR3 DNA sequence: TGCAGTGCTAGCGGGAGCTCAGATACGCAGTATTTT. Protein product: CSASGSSDTQYF.

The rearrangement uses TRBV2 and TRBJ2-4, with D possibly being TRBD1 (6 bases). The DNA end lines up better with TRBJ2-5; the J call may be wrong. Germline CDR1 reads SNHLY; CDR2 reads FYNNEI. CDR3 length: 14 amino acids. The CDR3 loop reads CASLRGRGQETQYF. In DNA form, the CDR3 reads TGTGCCAGTCTCCGGGGCAGGGGACAAGAGACCCAGTACTTC.

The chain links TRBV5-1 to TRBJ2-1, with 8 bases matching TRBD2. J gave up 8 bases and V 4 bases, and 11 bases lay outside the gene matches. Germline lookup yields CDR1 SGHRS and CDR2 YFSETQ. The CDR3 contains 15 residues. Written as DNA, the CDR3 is TGCGCCAGCAGCAGGGTTGGGACTAGTATGGATGAGCAGTTCTTC. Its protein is CASSRVGTSMDEQFF.

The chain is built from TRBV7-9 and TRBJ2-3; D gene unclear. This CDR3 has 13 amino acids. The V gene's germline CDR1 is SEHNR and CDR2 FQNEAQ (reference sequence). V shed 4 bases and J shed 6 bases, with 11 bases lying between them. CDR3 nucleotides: TGTGCCAGCAGCTCTCCCGAAGCGGATACGCAGTATTTT. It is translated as CASSSPEADTQYF.

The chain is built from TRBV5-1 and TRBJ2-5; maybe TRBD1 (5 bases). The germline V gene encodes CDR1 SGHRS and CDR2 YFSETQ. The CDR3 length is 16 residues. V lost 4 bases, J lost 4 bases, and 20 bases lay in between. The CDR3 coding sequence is TGCGCCAGCAGCCCCCGGACCGTCGATGGGGCAGAGACCCAGTACTTC. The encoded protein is CASSPRTVDGAETQYF.

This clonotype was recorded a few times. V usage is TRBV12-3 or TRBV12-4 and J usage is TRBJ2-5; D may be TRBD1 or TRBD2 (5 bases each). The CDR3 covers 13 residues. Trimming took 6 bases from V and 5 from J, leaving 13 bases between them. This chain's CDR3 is CASRRDPRETQYF. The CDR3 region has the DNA TGTGCCAGCAGACGGGACCCCCGGGAGACCCAGTACTTC.

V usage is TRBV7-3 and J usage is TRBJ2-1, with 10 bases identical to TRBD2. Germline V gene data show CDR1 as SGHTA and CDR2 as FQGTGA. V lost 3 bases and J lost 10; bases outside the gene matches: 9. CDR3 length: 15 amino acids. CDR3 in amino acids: CASSLGTSGIQEQFF. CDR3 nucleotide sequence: TGTGCCAGCAGCTTGGGTACTAGCGGGATACAGGAGCAGTTCTTC.

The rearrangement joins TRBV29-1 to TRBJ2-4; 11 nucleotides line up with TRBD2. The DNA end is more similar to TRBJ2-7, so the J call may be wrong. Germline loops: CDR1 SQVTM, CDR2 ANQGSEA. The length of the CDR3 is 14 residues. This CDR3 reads CSVQDTSGSGEQYF. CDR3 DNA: TGCAGCGTCCAAGATACTAGCGGGAGTGGCGAGCAGTACTTC.

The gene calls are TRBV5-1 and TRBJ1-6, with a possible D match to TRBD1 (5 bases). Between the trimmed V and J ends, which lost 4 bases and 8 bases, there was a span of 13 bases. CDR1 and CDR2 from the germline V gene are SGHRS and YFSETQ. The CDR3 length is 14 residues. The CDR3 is CASSPGGLDSPLHF. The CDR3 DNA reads TGCGCCAGCAGCCCGGGGGGATTGGATTCACCCCTCCACTTT.

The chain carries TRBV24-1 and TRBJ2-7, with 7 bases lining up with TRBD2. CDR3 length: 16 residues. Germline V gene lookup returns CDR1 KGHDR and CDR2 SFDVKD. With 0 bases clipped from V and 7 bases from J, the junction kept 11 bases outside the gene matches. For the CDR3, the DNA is TGTGCCACCAGTGATTTGGCGGCGGGAGAATCGGGAGAGCAGTACTTC. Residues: CATSDLAAGESGEQYF.

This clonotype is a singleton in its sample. CDR3 protein: CASSPDYSGEQYF. Here the CDR3 DNA reads TGTGCCAGCAGCCCAGACTACTCGGGGGAGCAGTACTTC. The chain has TRBV11-3 and TRBJ2-7; possible D gene TRBD2, 5 bases. The CDR3 has 13 amino acids. The V gene lost 5 bases and the J gene lost 7 bases, with 15 bases spanning the gap. Germline CDR1 SGHNT, CDR2 YENEEA.

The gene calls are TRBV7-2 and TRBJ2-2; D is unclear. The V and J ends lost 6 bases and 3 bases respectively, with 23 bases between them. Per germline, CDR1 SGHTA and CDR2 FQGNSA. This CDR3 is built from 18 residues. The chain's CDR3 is CASSSAPNSEWDTGELFF. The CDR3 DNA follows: TGTGCCAGCAGTTCGGCCCCGAACTCCGAGTGGGACACCGGGGAGCTGTTTTTT.

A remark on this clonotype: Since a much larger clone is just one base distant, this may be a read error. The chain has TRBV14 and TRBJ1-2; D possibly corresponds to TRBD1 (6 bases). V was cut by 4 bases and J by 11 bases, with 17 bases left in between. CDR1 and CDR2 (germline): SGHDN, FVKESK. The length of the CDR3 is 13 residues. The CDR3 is CASSPTCSRGYTF. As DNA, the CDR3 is TGTGCCAGCAGCCCGACTTGTTCCAGGGGTTACACCTTC.